The T cell receptor beta chain described here comes from a study of T cells in localized non-small cell lung cancer. Study-level points and caveats: Among the top 100 tumor clones, a median about 60 appeared in adjacent lung. An association was observed between higher blood T cell density and longer overall survival. Clonality of T cells reached its maximum in uninvolved adjacent lung, surpassing tumor.

Trimming stripped 3 bases from V and 4 bases from J, with 6 bases between. The CDR3 runs to 13 residues. The germline V gene encodes CDR1 MDHEN and CDR2 SYDVKM. In regard to this clone: The antigen remains unidentified.

The repertoire was sequenced with immunoSEQ multiplex PCR; TCRdb's copy has only in-frame clones and lacks some. The sample yields 45,000 to 65,000 clones, over 85% seen once. V usage is TRBV28 and J usage is TRBJ1-4; D uncertain. Specimen: peripheral blood, collected before any cancer treatment. The receptor was isolated from a man between 35 and 75 years old with stage I squamous cell lung carcinoma. DNA for the CDR3: TGTGCCAGCAGTTTTCGGTATAATGAAAAACTGTTTTTT. Translation gives CASSFRYNEKLFF. Full variable domain (missing parts from reference TRBV28 and TRBJ1-4): DVKVTQSSRYLVKRTGEKVFLECVQDMDHENMFWYRQDPGLGLRLIYFSYDVKMKEKGDIPEGYSVSREKKERFSLILESASTNQTSMYLCASSFRYNEKLFFGSGTQLSVL.